The 10 T cell receptor beta chains listed next were all sequenced from one sample in a study of blood T cell repertoires in COVID-19. Repertoires were generated with immunoSEQ multiplex PCR, while TCRdb's copy carries only in-frame clones and drops some. The data hold more than 75,000 clones, with about 90% observed a single time. The source material was peripheral blood. These receptors were obtained from a woman over 75 with acute or convalescent COVID-19.

This sequence joins TRBV3-1 (or the pseudogene TRBV3-2) and TRBJ1-6; 9 nucleotides align to TRBD1. The junction had 5 bases not matched to a gene; V was cut back by 4 bases and J by 7 bases. CDR3 length: 15 residues. Germline V gene data show CDR1 as LGHDT and CDR2 as YNNKEL (reference sequence). The CDR3 region has the DNA TGTGCCAGCAGCCGTCAGGACAGGGGAAATTCACCCCTCCACTTT. Translating gives CASSRQDRGNSPLHF.

As DNA, the CDR3 is TGTGCCAGCAGCCGGGTTGGGGAGCTGTTTTTT. Its translation is CASSRVGELFF. The chain is built from TRBV21-1 and TRBJ2-2; the D segment call TRBD2 is taken from the table without a DNA check. TRBV21-1 is a recognized pseudogene. The CDR3 sequence is 11 residues long.

The V call is TRBV5-1, the J call TRBJ2-2; 7 nucleotides align to TRBD2. Germline V gene lookup returns CDR1 SGHRS and CDR2 YFSETQ. The CDR3 totals 14 residues. Trimming took 5 bases from V and 0 from J; bases not matched to a gene: 1. Here the CDR3 reads CASRGGTNTGELFF. The CDR3 DNA sequence: TGCGCCAGCAGGGGGGGGACGAACACCGGGGAGCTGTTTTTT.

The V gene is TRBV2, the J gene TRBJ2-2; D may be TRBD2 (6 bases). This CDR3 spans 14 amino acids. CDR1 and CDR2 (germline): SNHLY, FYNNEI. The ends were cut back, 6 bases at V and 4 bases at J, with 12 bases in the middle. CDR3 DNA: TGTGCCAGCAGGGTCGGGACTGGCACCGGGGAGCTGTTTTTT. Translated: CASRVGTGTGELFF.

This clone was picked up a small number of times. This chain joins TRBV7-9 and TRBJ2-7; TRBD2 agrees at 10 bases. This CDR3 has 16 residues. CDR1 and CDR2 (germline): SEHNR, FQNEAQ (reference sequence). V was clipped by 4 bases and J by 2 bases; unmatched bases: 8. CDR3 region: CASSSQLAGVPYEQYF. The DNA for the CDR3 is TGTGCCAGCAGCTCCCAGCTAGCGGGGGTCCCCTACGAGCAGTACTTC.

The chain employs TRBV18 and TRBJ2-1; TRBD2 aligns across 10 bases. Germline V gives CDR1 KGHSH, CDR2 LQKENI. The CDR3 sequence is 18 residues long. V dropped 3 bases and J dropped 4; count of bases not matched to a gene: 12. The CDR3 here is CASSPFAAGGLGYNEQFF. In nucleotides, the CDR3 is TGTGCCAGCTCACCGTTCGCAGCGGGAGGGCTGGGTTACAATGAGCAGTTCTTC.

The chain has TRBV21-1 and TRBJ1-1; TRBD1 reflects the table's D call only, with no check against the DNA. TRBV21-1 is a known pseudogene. The CDR3 is 22 amino acids. CDR3 coding DNA: TGTGCCAGCGGCCAAGCAAAGAACGGACAGGGAGATCCGTTGTACATGAACACTGAAGCTTTCTTT. Translating it yields CASGQAKNGQGDPLYMNTEAFF.

This chain connects TRBV2 to TRBJ1-1, with TRBD1 matching 7 bases. Germline CDR1 reads SNHLY; CDR2 reads FYNNEI. The CDR3 is made up of 14 amino acids. V lost 7 bases and J lost 4; bases outside the gene matches: 9. The CDR3 nucleotides read TGTGCCAGCACCCCTAGACAGGGTCTCACTGAAGCTTTCTTT. This encodes CASTPRQGLTEAFF.

The CDR3 DNA is TGTGCCAGTAGTAGGGGGACACCAGCGCGCGGAAACACCATATATTTT. This translates into CASSRGTPARGNTIYF. The chain recombines TRBV19 with TRBJ1-3; perhaps TRBD1 as D (6 bases). Looked up from germline, CDR1 is LNHDA and CDR2 is SQIVND (reference sequence). V dropped 4 bases and J dropped 4 bases, with 17 bases sitting between them. The CDR3 covers 16 residues.

The genes are TRBV7-2 and TRBJ2-1; 8 bases are a match to TRBD2. J gave up 4 bases and V 1 base, and 12 bases lay outside the gene matches. CDR1 and CDR2 (germline): SGHTA, FQGNSA. The CDR3 has 18 amino acids. In nucleotides, the CDR3 is TGTGCCAGCAGCTTAGGGCTACTATTAGCGGGGTCATACAATGAGCAGTTCTTC. Amino acid sequence: CASSLGLLLAGSYNEQFF.